A single sample is the source of the 5 T cell receptor beta chains below, sequenced in a study of T cells in Graves' hyperthyroidism and ophthalmopathy. Amplification of TCR beta CDR3 regions used RNA as the template. The study used the HTBI primer set for a first-round RT-PCR of the TCR CDR3. TCRdb called the multiplex PCR reads again in MiXCR, with one record for every CDR3 protein. The repertoire consists of nearly 600,000 distinct CDR3 sequences, with 11% to 15% occurring once and the leading ten covering 5.8%. Material: blood. The receptors originated from a woman aged 25 to 39 with Graves' hyperthyroidism that later progressed to Graves' ophthalmopathy.

This clonotype turned up a few times. The gene calls are TRBV6-2 or TRBV6-3 and TRBJ1-5; 7 bases agree with TRBD1. CDR1 MNHEY and CDR2 SVGEGT come from the germline V gene. The ends lost 6 bases at V and 6 bases at J; junction bases unmatched: 14. This CDR3 spans 16 amino acids. CDR3 amino acids: CASRDPYRAGGQPQHF. The CDR3 coding sequence is TGTGCCAGCAGAGACCCCTACAGGGCAGGGGGTCAGCCCCAGCATTTT.

This clonotype was seen a handful of times. The rearrangement links TRBV5-1 to TRBJ2-6; no firm D call. V was clipped by 1 base and J by 4 bases, with 9 bases between them. This CDR3 comprises 15 residues. The germline V gene encodes CDR1 SGHRS and CDR2 YFSETQ. CDR3 nucleotides: TGCGCCAGCAGCTTGTTGTGGGCCGGGGCCAACGTCCTGACTTTC. This encodes CASSLLWAGANVLTF.

This clonotype was seen a handful of times. This chain connects TRBV12-5 to TRBJ2-1; TRBD1 matches 7 bases. The CDR3 extends over 16 amino acids. The germline V gene has CDR1 LGHNT and CDR2 FRNRAP. The V and J ends lost 0 bases and 6 bases, in that order; junction bases with no gene match: 8. The CDR3 loop reads CASGLVRGGGTNEQFF. The DNA for the CDR3 is TGTGCTAGTGGTTTGGTACGAGGGGGCGGAACCAATGAGCAGTTCTTC.

In its sample, this clonotype was seen many times. The chain links TRBV15 to TRBJ1-1; the D gene is possibly TRBD1 (5 bases). Trimming left V 3 bases short and J 4 bases short, with 12 bases between. The germline V gene has CDR1 LNHNV and CDR2 YYDKDF (reference sequence). The CDR3 is made up of 14 amino acids. The CDR3 DNA follows: TGTGCCACCAGCAGCCATAGGGGAGGCACTGAAGCTTTCTTT. Amino acids: CATSSHRGGTEAFF.

The sample holds many counts of this clonotype. This chain uses TRBV10-3 with TRBJ2-6; 7 bases align to TRBD1. The CDR3 is made up of 15 amino acids. V gave up 10 bases and J gave up 0 bases; unmatched junction bases: 6. In germline, CDR1 is ENHRY, CDR2 SYGVKD. The CDR3 protein is CATGQADSGANVLTF. The CDR3 nucleotides are TGTGCCACCGGACAGGCAGACTCTGGGGCCAACGTCCTGACTTTC.